A selection of T cell receptor beta chains follows, all from one sample in a study of regulatory T cells in long-lasting Graves disease. TCRdb called the multiplex PCR reads again in MiXCR, with one record for every CDR3 protein. Counted here are fewer than 450,000 distinct CDR3 sequences, approximately 15% occurring once; the ten biggest clones make up around 7.6%. The sample was also reused in another study, on T cells in Graves' hyperthyroidism and ophthalmopathy.

Material: peripheral blood mononuclear cells (PBMCs), obtained at new diagnosis, from a patient treated with antithyroid drugs. These TCRs come from a woman aged 40 to 49 with Graves disease. Each CDR3 is given with its conserved first and last residue.

>TRBV20-1
CSASPPRVGYNEQFF
>TRBV18
CASSPRENQGIGLYGYTF
>TRBV9
CASSVGAPGNTEAFF
>TRBV7-3
CASSINQLSEQFF
>TRBV7-9
CASSPTGTSGSDNEQFF
>TRBV20-1
CSARNPDRGEQYF
>TRBV6-4
CASSLTPTGRYGYTF
>TRBV2
CASRRTGNQPQHF
>TRBV28
CASRGMNGYTF
>TRBV10-1
CASLEEQTQYF
>TRBV7-9
CASSLGLGNRWGYNEQFF
>TRBV28
CASRGTGSNEQYF
>TRBV7-2
CASSSRKGSNYGYTF
>TRBV6-1
CASTRANTGELFF
>TRBV20-1
CRAASAGGVDEQFF
>TRBV12-3/TRBV12-4
CASSKGENTEAFF
>TRBV25-1
CASSWGDTSYEQYF
>TRBV2
CASSARLEGEQYF
>TRBV9
CASSAAGGAHYEQYF
>TRBV30
CAWRATSGAKYF
>TRBV10-3
CAISEGGGSYNEQFF
>TRBV10-1
CASSGQNTDTQYF
>TRBV11-2
CASSPDREWQETQYF
>TRBV12-3/TRBV12-4
CASRNTASGETQYF
>TRBV12-3/TRBV12-4
CASTSGVSEAFF